These 8 T cell receptor beta chains share one sample of origin, sequenced in a study of blood T cell repertoires in COVID-19. Clones were sequenced by immunoSEQ multiplex PCR, and TCRdb holds only the in-frame ones, with some missing. This sample has 73,000 or so clones, with around 82% found just once. Material for sequencing was peripheral blood. The source of these receptors is a man in his fifties with active COVID-19.

This chain uses TRBV7-9 with TRBJ2-3; D may be TRBD2 (5 bases). The CDR3 has 16 amino acids. V gave up 5 bases and J gave up 7 bases, with 22 bases separating them. Germline V gene sequence: CDR1 SEHNR, CDR2 FQNEAQ (reference sequence). CDR3 DNA sequence: TGTGCCAGCAGCCTATCGCTTTCCCCGGCGGGTCATACGCAGTATTTT. It encodes CASSLSLSPAGHTQYF.

V is TRBV29-1 and J is TRBJ1-1; D unclear. This CDR3 is 16 amino acids long. With 1 base removed from V and 10 bases from J, the gap between germline ends came to 25 bases. Germline V lookup: CDR1 SQVTM, CDR2 ANQGSEA. The CDR3 sequence: CSVEVSSADGRGGAFF. CDR3 sequence (DNA): TGCAGCGTTGAAGTAAGTTCTGCAGACGGCAGAGGTGGAGCTTTCTTT.

The chain is built from TRBV18 and TRBJ2-1; TRBD1 is a possible D gene (6 bases). Per germline, CDR1 KGHSH and CDR2 LQKENI. CDR3 length: 19 amino acids. Trimming pared 0 bases from V and 3 bases from J, leaving 21 bases between. The CDR3, as DNA: TGTGCCAGCTCACCACCAATTGGGAGTACAGGGATTATCTACAATGAGCAGTTCTTC. Residues: CASSPPIGSTGIIYNEQFF.

This chain links TRBV18 with TRBJ2-3; the match to TRBD1 covers 7 bases. The germline V gene encodes CDR1 KGHSH and CDR2 LQKENI. Trimming cost V 5 bases and J 3 bases; bases outside gene matches: 5. The length of the CDR3 is 14 residues. The CDR3 reads CASSYQGDTDTQYF. The CDR3 DNA follows: TGTGCCAGCTCATATCAGGGGGATACAGATACGCAGTATTTT. The whole variable domain, remainder taken from reference TRBV18 and TRBJ2-3, is NAGVMQNPRHLVRRRGQEARLRCSPMKGHSHVYWYRQLPEEGLKFMVYLQKENIIDESGMPKERFSAEFPKEGPSILRIQQVVRGDSAAYFCASSYQGDTDTQYFGPGTRLTVL.

In this sample, this clone turned up once. The chain couples TRBV5-1 to TRBJ2-5; D is possibly TRBD1 (6 bases). The CDR3 extends over 13 amino acids. Looked up from germline, CDR1 is SGHRS and CDR2 is YFSETQ. V dropped 2 bases and J dropped 4 bases, with 9 bases sitting between them. CDR3 residues: CASSLYRAETQYF. The DNA for the CDR3 is TGCGCCAGCAGCTTATACAGGGCAGAGACCCAGTACTTC.

The chain recombines TRBV7-2 with TRBJ2-7; D might be TRBD1 (5 bases). V was pared by 1 base and J by 0 bases, with 13 bases between. There are 16 residues in the CDR3. Looked up from germline, CDR1 is SGHTA and CDR2 is FQGNSA. The CDR3 here is CASSLDQGLSSYEQYF. CDR3 DNA: TGTGCCAGCAGCTTAGACCAGGGCTTAAGCTCCTACGAGCAGTACTTC.

A few counts support this clone. The chain joins TRBV29-1 to TRBJ1-2, with a possible D match to TRBD1 (5 bases). This CDR3 region has 14 residues. Between the trimmed V and J ends, which lost 3 bases and 4 bases, there was a span of 15 bases. Germline V gene data show CDR1 as SQVTM and CDR2 as ANQGSEA. Written as DNA, the CDR3 is TGCAGCGTTGATACGGGGAGGGGTGTCTATGGCTACACCTTC. The encoded protein is CSVDTGRGVYGYTF.

This rearrangement joins TRBV19 to TRBJ1-5, with TRBD1 matching over 9 bases. Germline V gene data show CDR1 as LNHDA and CDR2 as SQIVND (reference sequence). CDR3 length equals 16 residues. After removal of 5 bases from V and 0 bases from J, the junction contained 5 bases not matched to a gene. As DNA, the CDR3 is TGTGCCAGTAGTGGCCGGACAGGGGATAGCAATCAGCCCCAGCATTTT. Its translation: CASSGRTGDSNQPQHF.